This paragraph reports one TCR beta chain. The repertoire was sequenced with immunoSEQ multiplex PCR; TCRdb's copy has only in-frame clones and lacks some. The table lists over a million clones, about 96% of them singletons. These data come from a study of shared clonotypes between healthy human individuals. The germline CDR1 and CDR2 sequences are KGHSH and LQKENI. This CDR3 is 14 amino acids long. V dropped 4 bases and J dropped 3 bases, with 13 bases sitting between them. The rearrangement uses TRBV18 and TRBJ2-7; D ambiguous. Sequencing used naive CD4+ T cells sorted from blood. Subset here: CD45RA+ positively selected. This clonotype was obtained from a man aged 25 to 45 in good health. The CDR3 sequence is CASSRAQRNYEQYF. In DNA, the CDR3 is TGTGCCAGCTCACGGGCCCAGAGAAACTACGAGCAGTACTTC. Looking up the rest from reference TRBV18 and TRBJ2-7 gives the full variable domain: NAGVMQNPRHLVRRRGQEARLRCSPMKGHSHVYWYRQLPEEGLKFMVYLQKENIIDESGMPKERFSAEFPKEGPSILRIQQVVRGDSAAYFCASSRAQRNYEQYFGPGTRLTVT.